This TCR beta chain was obtained from a study of neurological immune-mediated disorders. This clonotype was seen ten or more times. The cDNA was synthesized by means of template-switch 5'RACE, which was carried out with 10-nucleotide random UMIs. TCRdb itself ran the 5' RACE reads through MiXCR, one entry per CDR3 protein. Counted here are approximately 60,000 distinct CDR3 sequences, around 3.6% occurring once; the ten biggest clones make up approximately 3.1%. Trimming removed 4 bases from V and 4 bases from J, with 11 bases in between. The CDR3 is 13 residues long. Germline values: CDR1 SGHDT, CDR2 YYEEEE.

The rearrangement joins TRBV5-6 to TRBJ1-1, with D perhaps TRBD1 (6 bases). This receptor was taken from a woman aged 25 to 39 with multiple sclerosis. Sequences were obtained from PBMCs. The CDR3 spells CASSQGFGTEAFF. The CDR3 DNA reads as TGTGCCAGCAGCCAGGGGTTTGGCACTGAAGCTTTCTTT.